These 23 T cell receptor beta chains share one sample of origin, sequenced in a study of blood T cell repertoires in COVID-19. Sequencing was performed with immunoSEQ multiplex PCR; in TCRdb, only in-frame clones are kept and a portion is missing. Counted here are 290,000 or so clones, 75% to 85% occurring once; the ten biggest clones make up roughly 5%. Sample: peripheral blood. The receptors derive from a man between 45 and 60 years old with active or convalescent COVID-19.

The chain is built from TRBV19 and TRBJ1-2, with 7 positions matching TRBD1. CDR1 and CDR2 (germline): LNHDA, SQIVND (reference sequence). Losses at the gene ends were 6 bases for V and 2 bases for J; bases not matched to a gene: 9. This CDR3 spans 15 amino acids. As DNA, the CDR3 is TGTGCCAGTAGGAATCCGGGACAGACCAACTATGGCTACACCTTC. This encodes CASRNPGQTNYGYTF. Complete variable domain (other parts from reference TRBV19 and TRBJ1-2): DGGITQSPKYLFRKEGQNVTLSCEQNLNHDAMYWYRQDPGQGLRLIYYSQIVNDFQKGDIAEGYSVSREKKESFPLTVTSAQKNPTAFYLCASRNPGQTNYGYTFGSGTRLTVV.

The chain links TRBV3-1 (or the pseudogene TRBV3-2) to TRBJ1-5; D not certain. The CDR3 is 13 residues long. From germline, CDR1 is LGHDT and CDR2 YNNKEL (reference sequence). Deletions cut 0 bases from V and 2 bases from J, with 2 bases between. CDR3 DNA: TGTGCCAGCAGCCAAGACGGCAATCAGCCCCAGCATTTT. The encoded protein is CASSQDGNQPQHF.

The chain links TRBV5-5 to TRBJ2-5; TRBD2 matches 12 bases. CDR3 size: 16 residues. With 0 bases clipped from V and 2 bases from J, the junction kept 2 bases outside the gene matches. The germline CDR1 and CDR2 sequences are SGHKS and YYEKEE (reference sequence). The CDR3 bases are TGTGCCAGCAGCTTGGGGCTAGCGGGAGGGCAAGAGACCCAGTACTTC. Protein: CASSLGLAGGQETQYF.

The V and J genes are TRBV5-1 and TRBJ1-3; TRBD1 matches 8 bases. The ends lost 4 bases at V and 3 bases at J; junction bases unmatched: 6. The CDR3 totals 15 residues. Germline CDR1 and CDR2: SGHRS and YFSETQ. The CDR3 sequence: CASSTGTGGGNTIYF. CDR3 nucleotide sequence: TGCGCCAGCAGCACCGGGACAGGAGGTGGAAACACCATATATTTT.

The chain is built from TRBV28 and TRBJ2-7, with D perhaps matching TRBD2 (5 bases). This CDR3 has 14 residues. The V and J ends lost 5 bases and 6 bases respectively, with 17 bases between them. Germline loops: CDR1 MDHEN, CDR2 SYDVKM. CDR3 nucleotide sequence: TGTGCCAGCAGTCCACCGACTACCCGGAGCGAGCAGTACTTC. This gives the protein CASSPPTTRSEQYF.

The chain is built from TRBV19 and TRBJ2-1; a possible D gene is TRBD1 (6 bases). This CDR3 is 16 amino acids long. Germline V gives CDR1 LNHDA, CDR2 SQIVND (reference sequence). The ends were cut back, 4 bases at V and 5 bases at J, with 18 bases in the middle. The CDR3 sequence: CASSRRYRVPHNEQFF. The CDR3 coding sequence is TGTGCCAGTAGTAGGCGATACAGGGTACCCCACAATGAGCAGTTCTTC. Together with reference TRBV19 and TRBJ2-1, the CDR3 gives the full variable domain: DGGITQSPKYLFRKEGQNVTLSCEQNLNHDAMYWYRQDPGQGLRLIYYSQIVNDFQKGDIAEGYSVSREKKESFPLTVTSAQKNPTAFYLCASSRRYRVPHNEQFFGPGTRLTVL.

The chain uses TRBV9 and TRBJ2-1, with D possibly being TRBD2 (6 bases). The CDR3 sequence is 15 residues long. V gave up 0 bases and J gave up 7 bases, with 14 bases separating them. Looked up from germline, CDR1 is SGDLS and CDR2 is YYNGEE. CDR3 nucleotides: TGTGCCAGCAGCGTAGCTGTCACTAGCCCAAATGAGCAGTTCTTC. Protein sequence: CASSVAVTSPNEQFF.

The chain couples TRBV5-1 to TRBJ1-1, with TRBD1 matching 10 bases. The ends lost 3 bases at V and 5 bases at J; junction bases unmatched: 7. CDR3 length: 15 amino acids. Germline CDR1 reads SGHRS; CDR2 reads YFSETQ. Written as DNA, the CDR3 is TGCGCCAGCAGCTACCTAAGGACAGGGGGAACTGAAGCTTTCTTT. Translation: CASSYLRTGGTEAFF.

This chain joins TRBV5-1 and TRBJ1-2; 7 bases agree with TRBD1. V lost 0 bases, J lost 3 bases, and 5 bases stayed unmatched. CDR1 is SGHRS and CDR2 is YFSETQ in the germline V gene. CDR3 size: 15 residues. CDR3 amino acids: CASSLERGRDYGYTF. CDR3 coding DNA: TGCGCCAGCAGCTTGGAGAGGGGGCGGGACTATGGCTACACCTTC.

The genes are TRBV2 and TRBJ2-1, with D possibly matching TRBD1 (7 bases). Between the trimmed V and J ends, which lost 5 bases and 4 bases, there was a span of 24 bases. Germline V lookup: CDR1 SNHLY, CDR2 FYNNEI. There are 18 residues in the CDR3. This chain's CDR3 is CASSLLTGRLDSYNEQFF. For the CDR3, the DNA is TGTGCCAGCAGTCTTCTGACAGGGCGACTAGACTCTTACAATGAGCAGTTCTTC. Based on the CDR3 plus reference TRBV2 and TRBJ2-1, the full variable domain is EPEVTQTPSHQVTQMGQEVILRCVPISNHLYFYWYRQILGQKVEFLVSFYNNEISEKSEIFDDQFSVERPDGSNFTLKIRSTKLEDSAMYFCASSLLTGRLDSYNEQFFGPGTRLTVL.

The V call is TRBV10-3, the J call TRBJ1-4, with D possibly being TRBD1 (6 bases). CDR1 ENHRY and CDR2 SYGVKD come from the germline V gene. The CDR3 length is 15 residues. V lost 7 bases, J lost 8 bases, and 20 bases lay in between. The CDR3, as DNA: TGTGCCATCACCAACCAGACAGGCCCAAAGGAAAAACTGTTTTTT. It specifies CAITNQTGPKEKLFF.

The table lists this clone with a count of one. The chain couples TRBV9 to TRBJ2-7; D is unresolved. V shed 4 bases and J shed 3 bases, with 11 bases lying between them. Germline V CDR1 and CDR2: SGDLS, YYNGEE. The CDR3 has 13 amino acids. For the CDR3, the DNA is TGTGCCAGCAGCCCCCAAGAGCTCTACGAGCAGTACTTC. It translates to CASSPQELYEQYF.

The chain carries TRBV6-2 or TRBV6-3 and TRBJ2-3; tentatively, D is TRBD2 (5 bases). CDR1 and CDR2 (germline): MNHEY, SVGEGT. V was clipped by 1 base and J by 6 bases, with 8 bases between them. The CDR3 loop spans 13 amino acids. In nucleotides, the CDR3 is TGTGCCAGCAGTTACTGGAGGCGCGATACGCAGTATTTT. It yields the protein CASSYWRRDTQYF.

J is TRBJ1-2 and V is TRBV18, with 9 positions matching TRBD1. J lost 7 bases, V lost 3 bases, and 12 bases had no gene match. The CDR3 extends over 16 amino acids. Germline CDR1 reads KGHSH; CDR2 reads LQKENI. The CDR3 DNA is TGTGCCAGCTCACCTAACCCCGGGACAGGGACCATTGGCTACACCTTC. Translation: CASSPNPGTGTIGYTF.

CDR3 residues: CASSIVRGDYGYTF. The CDR3 DNA follows: TGTGCCAGTAGTATAGTTCGGGGGGACTATGGCTACACCTTC. The genes are TRBV19 and TRBJ1-2, with D perhaps TRBD1 (5 bases). Germline V lookup: CDR1 LNHDA, CDR2 SQIVND (reference sequence). V was shortened by 1 base and J by 3 bases, with 9 bases between the two germline ends. This CDR3 contains 14 residues.

V usage is TRBV19 and J usage is TRBJ2-3; 8 positions match TRBD2. This CDR3 has 15 residues. V shed 3 bases and J 3 bases; nucleotides not matched to a gene: 5. Germline V gene data show CDR1 as LNHDA and CDR2 as SQIVND (reference sequence). The DNA of the CDR3 is TGTGCCAGTAGTATTCGAGCGGGAGAGACAGATACGCAGTATTTT. Translation: CASSIRAGETDTQYF.

The genes are TRBV5-5 and TRBJ1-1; 11 positions agree with TRBD1. This CDR3 is built from 14 residues. The V segment lost 4 bases and the J segment 6 bases; nucleotides outside the gene matches: 5. The germline V gene encodes CDR1 SGHKS and CDR2 YYEKEE (reference sequence). In DNA form, the CDR3 reads TGTGCCAGCAGCAGGGGGACAGGGGGTGCTGAAGCTTTCTTT. Amino acids: CASSRGTGGAEAFF.

The rearrangement links TRBV5-1 to TRBJ2-2; D unclear. This CDR3 has 14 residues. Trimming took off 1 base at V and 5 bases at J, with 9 bases between the two ends. Germline V gene lookup returns CDR1 SGHRS and CDR2 YFSETQ. CDR3 residues: CASSLSSMTGELFF. For the CDR3, the DNA is TGCGCCAGCAGCTTGAGTTCTATGACCGGGGAGCTGTTTTTT.

The rearrangement uses TRBV19 and TRBJ2-5, with TRBD2 as a possible D gene (6 bases). The CDR3 contains 14 residues. Trimming pared 4 bases from V and 5 bases from J, leaving 14 bases between. CDR1 and CDR2 from the germline V gene are LNHDA and SQIVND (reference sequence). The CDR3 here is CASSRAGPVETQYF. The CDR3 DNA sequence: TGTGCCAGTAGTAGGGCGGGACCCGTGGAGACCCAGTACTTC.

This chain connects TRBV4-1 to TRBJ2-5; tentatively, D is TRBD1 (6 bases). The CDR3 is 15 amino acids. With 1 base removed from V and 4 bases from J, the gap between germline ends came to 13 bases. Germline CDR1 and CDR2: MGHRA and YSYEKL. The CDR3, as DNA: TGCGCCAGCAGCCAAGGCAACAGGGCGGGAGAGACCCAGTACTTC. This codes for CASSQGNRAGETQYF.

This clone occurred once. The genes are TRBV5-1 and TRBJ1-3, with D maybe TRBD1 (5 bases). V was shortened by 5 bases and J by 0 bases, with 12 bases between the two germline ends. Germline CDR1 and CDR2: SGHRS and YFSETQ. The CDR3 has 15 amino acids. The CDR3 protein is CASRRDGFSGNTIYF. CDR3 DNA sequence: TGCGCCAGCAGGCGGGACGGATTCTCTGGAAACACCATATATTTT. Full variable domain (outside the CDR3, taken from reference TRBV5-1 and TRBJ1-3): KAGVTQTPRYLIKTRGQQVTLSCSPISGHRSVSWYQQTPGQGLQFLFEYFSETQRNKGNFPGRFSGRQFSNSRSEMNVSTLELGDSALYLCASRRDGFSGNTIYFGEGSWLTVV.

The chain carries TRBV28 and TRBJ2-7, with D possibly matching TRBD2 (5 bases). V lost 5 bases to trimming and J lost 0 bases, with 11 bases between them. The CDR3 covers 14 residues. Germline V lookup: CDR1 MDHEN, CDR2 SYDVKM. CDR3 region: CASSRTPTSYEQYF. The CDR3 DNA is TGTGCCAGCAGTAGGACTCCTACCTCCTACGAGCAGTACTTC.

The rearrangement links TRBV11-2 to TRBJ2-3, with D uncertain. The germline V gene encodes CDR1 SGHAT and CDR2 FQNNGV. The CDR3 runs 12 residues. Deletions cut 5 bases from V and 8 bases from J, with 11 bases between. This chain's CDR3 is CASSLGTGTQYF. CDR3 bases: TGTGCCAGCAGCCTAGGAACTGGTACGCAGTATTTT.